These T cell receptor beta chains were read from a single sample in a study of Ad26.COV2.S vaccination and SARS-CoV-2 variants. Measured with immunoSEQ multiplex PCR; TCRdb has only the in-frame clones, and not every one. The top ten hold around a sixth of the sample, which has 87,000 or so clones, approximately 86% seen once. The sample consisted of peripheral blood, taken after recovery from COVID-19. The receptors derive from a human donor who had recovered from COVID-19. Both conserved end residues are part of each CDR3. D genes are given only for firm matches. Clone size, where shown, is once, few, many, or a class for clones that have expanded.

clone_size | j_call | d_call | v_call | cdr3_aa | cdr3_nt
- | TRBJ2-1 | TRBD2 | TRBV27 | CASSLYSGSSFGVNEQFF | TGTGCCAGCAGTTTGTATAGCGGGAGCTCGTTTGGTGTCAATGAGCAGTTCTTC
few | TRBJ1-5 | - | TRBV7-8 | CASSLGGDNQPQHF | TGTGCCAGCAGCTTAGGCGGAGACAATCAGCCCCAGCATTTT
- | TRBJ1-5 | - | TRBV28 | CASTPVGGSQPQHF | TGTGCCAGCACCCCGGTGGGGGGATCTCAGCCCCAGCATTTT
few | TRBJ1-5 | TRBD1 | TRBV24-1 | CATSNKGAGQPQHF | TGTGCCACCAGTAATAAGGGGGCTGGACAGCCCCAGCATTTT
- | TRBJ2-7 | TRBD1 | TRBV18 | CASSPNRGQNYEQYF | TGTGCCAGCTCGCCTAATCGGGGACAGAACTACGAGCAGTACTTC
- | TRBJ1-1 | - | TRBV18 | CASSPPTMGGVAFF | TGTGCCAGCTCACCCCCCACGATGGGGGGGGTAGCTTTCTTT
- | TRBJ1-6 | - | TRBV19 | CASSIGGAGYNSPLHF | TGTGCCAGTAGTATCGGGGGGGCGGGTTATAATTCACCCCTCCACTTT
- | TRBJ2-3 | TRBD2 | TRBV28 | CASVTGGGTDTQYF | TGTGCCAGCGTTACGGGAGGAGGGACAGATACGCAGTATTTT
- | TRBJ2-2 | - | TRBV12-3/TRBV12-4 | CASSHTGELFF | TGTGCCAGCAGCCACACCGGGGAGCTGTTTTTT
- | TRBJ2-7 | TRBD1 | TRBV12-5 | CASGPRTGTYEQYF | TGTGCTAGTGGTCCCCGGACAGGGACCTACGAGCAGTACTTC
- | TRBJ1-4 | - | TRBV28 | CASSQGRDEKLFF | TGTGCCAGCAGTCAGGGGCGGGATGAAAAACTGTTTTTT
- | TRBJ1-2 | - | TRBV10-2 | CASSESGEGYTF | TGCGCCAGCAGTGAAAGTGGGGAAGGCTACACCTTC
- | TRBJ1-1 | - | TRBV6-5 | CASRKAKDTEAFF | TGTGCCAGCAGGAAAGCTAAGGACACTGAAGCTTTCTTT
- | TRBJ2-5 | - | TRBV10-3 | CAISDYGGEETQYF | TGTGCCATCAGCGATTACGGGGGAGAAGAGACCCAGTACTTC
- | TRBJ2-7 | - | TRBV5-4 | CASSLGRHYEQYF | TGTGCCAGCAGCTTGGGACGTCACTACGAGCAGTACTTC
- | TRBJ2-5 | TRBD2 | TRBV3-1/TRBV3-2 | CASSLSGRGETQYF | TGTGCCAGCAGCCTTAGCGGGAGAGGGGAGACCCAGTACTTC
- | TRBJ1-5 | - | TRBV19 | CASSQVSGAGQPQHF | TGTGCCAGTAGTCAGGTTTCAGGGGCAGGTCAGCCCCAGCATTTT
- | TRBJ1-1 | - | TRBV3-1/TRBV3-2 | CASSRRGFDTEAFF | TGTGCCAGCAGCCGGAGGGGGTTCGACACTGAAGCTTTCTTT
- | TRBJ2-1 | - | TRBV6-5 | CASSYGRDNEQFF | TGTGCCAGCAGTTACGGGCGGGACAATGAGCAGTTCTTC
- | TRBJ2-2 | TRBD2 | TRBV5-1 | CASTLAGYNTGELFF | TGCGCCAGCACATTAGCGGGATACAACACCGGGGAGCTGTTTTTT
- | TRBJ2-7 | TRBD2 | TRBV25-1 | CASSESVRGRTDEQYF | TGTGCCAGCAGTGAATCGGTGCGCGGGAGGACCGACGAGCAGTACTTC
many | TRBJ2-1 | - | TRBV7-2 | CASSLVARLDEQFF | TGTGCCAGCAGCTTAGTGGCTAGATTGGATGAGCAGTTCTTC
- | TRBJ1-5 | - | TRBV5-5 | CASSLPPGSNQPQHF | TGTGCCAGCAGCTTGCCACCGGGGAGCAATCAGCCCCAGCATTTT
once | TRBJ2-1 | TRBD1 | TRBV5-5 | CASSLYHGTVAYNEQFF | TGTGCCAGCAGCCTGTACCACGGGACAGTAGCCTACAATGAGCAGTTCTTC
- | TRBJ2-7 | - | TRBV7-2 | CASSLIRGYEQYF | TGTGCCAGCAGCTTAATACGGGGGTACGAGCAGTACTTC
- | TRBJ1-2 | TRBD1 | TRBV7-9 | CASSLGTGAYGYTF | TGTGCCAGCAGCTTAGGGACAGGGGCCTATGGCTACACCTTC
- | TRBJ1-1 | TRBD1 | TRBV19 | CASSIKTGDTEAFF | TGTGCCAGTAGTATAAAGACAGGGGACACTGAAGCTTTCTTT
once | TRBJ1-1 | TRBD1 | TRBV5-1 | CASSFQDRVNTEAFF | TGCGCCAGCAGCTTCCAGGACAGGGTGAACACTGAAGCTTTCTTT
- | TRBJ2-2 | TRBD1 | TRBV5-6 | CASSLPGQITGELFF | TGTGCCAGCAGCTTGCCGGGACAGATCACCGGGGAGCTGTTTTTT
- | TRBJ2-5 | TRBD1 | TRBV19 | CASGDRAQETQYF | TGTGCCAGTGGGGACAGGGCCCAAGAGACCCAGTACTTC
- | TRBJ2-2 | - | TRBV19 | CASTPANTGELFF | TGTGCCAGTACCCCGGCTAACACCGGGGAGCTGTTTTTT
- | TRBJ2-6 | - | TRBV19 | CASSIGTAGANVLTF | TGTGCCAGTAGTATAGGGACAGCTGGGGCCAACGTCCTGACTTTC
many | TRBJ2-3 | TRBD2 | TRBV6-4 | CASTGTSGTDTQYF | TGTGCCAGCACCGGGACTAGCGGCACAGATACGCAGTATTTT
- | TRBJ1-1 | - | TRBV7-6 | CASSLVGEMVVDAFF | TGTGCCAGCAGCTTAGTTGGGGAGATGGTCGTGGATGCTTTCTTT
once | TRBJ2-7 | TRBD2 | TRBV28 | CASSLEKLAGDREQYF | TGTGCCAGCAGTTTAGAAAAGCTAGCGGGAGATCGGGAGCAGTACTTC
once | TRBJ1-4 | TRBD1 | TRBV27 | CASSLGDRAGEKLFF | TGTGCCAGCAGTTTAGGGGACAGGGCCGGGGAAAAACTGTTTTTT
once | TRBJ2-1 | TRBD1 | TRBV7-3 | CASSPGQGARVEQFF | TGTGCCAGCAGCCCCGGACAGGGGGCGCGGGTTGAGCAGTTCTTC
- | TRBJ1-5 | - | TRBV28 | CASSPGTFGQPQHF | TGTGCCAGCAGCCCCGGGACATTCGGTCAGCCCCAGCATTTT
- | TRBJ1-2 | - | TRBV5-6 | CASSLNRDYMSGYTF | TGTGCCAGCAGCTTAAACAGGGATTATATGAGTGGCTACACCTTC
- | TRBJ2-7 | - | TRBV19 | CARTDPGIGYEQYF | TGTGCCAGAACGGACCCAGGGATAGGCTACGAGCAGTACTTC
- | TRBJ2-3 | TRBD2 | TRBV5-1 | CASSLALAGGPDTQYF | TGCGCCAGCAGCTTGGCCCTAGCGGGAGGCCCAGATACGCAGTATTTT
few | TRBJ2-3 | - | TRBV6-5 | CASSPRGYTDTQYF | TGTGCCAGCAGTCCCCGGGGCTACACAGATACGCAGTATTTT
- | TRBJ1-1 | - | TRBV3-1/TRBV3-2 | CASSRFGGGTEAFF | TGTGCCAGCAGCCGTTTCGGGGGGGGCACTGAAGCTTTCTTT
- | TRBJ1-6 | TRBD1 | TRBV20-1 | CSASRQGVRSPLHF | TGCAGTGCTAGTAGACAGGGAGTGAGGTCACCCCTCCACTTT
- | TRBJ1-2 | - | TRBV6-5 | CASSPRQDYGYTF | TGTGCCAGCAGTCCACGACAGGACTATGGCTACACCTTC
- | TRBJ2-7 | - | TRBV5-1 | CASSLAGSNYEQYF | TGCGCCAGCAGCTTGGCCGGGTCCAACTACGAGCAGTACTTC
- | TRBJ2-1 | - | TRBV28 | CASSFLRTGDEQFF | TGTGCCAGCAGTTTCTTGCGGACCGGTGATGAGCAGTTCTTC
- | TRBJ1-2 | - | TRBV11-2 | CASSLSPGTGLNYGYTF | TGTGCCAGCAGCTTAAGTCCAGGAACAGGGCTAAACTATGGCTACACCTTC
- | TRBJ1-5 | - | TRBV5-5 | CASSLSRNSNQPQHF | TGTGCCAGCAGCTTGAGCAGAAATAGCAATCAGCCCCAGCATTTT
once | TRBJ2-5 | TRBD1 | TRBV7-8 | CASSLETGMAETQYF | TGTGCCAGCAGCTTAGAGACAGGGATGGCGGAGACCCAGTACTTC
- | TRBJ1-1 | - | TRBV28 | CASSPGGEPTEAFF | TGTGCCAGCAGTCCTGGGGGAGAACCCACTGAAGCTTTCTTT
- | TRBJ2-7 | TRBD1 | TRBV2 | CASSGNRGDEQYF | TGTGCCAGCAGTGGAAACAGGGGCGACGAGCAGTACTTC
- | TRBJ1-3 | - | TRBV15 | CATSREDTFSSGNTIYF | TGTGCCACCAGCAGAGAGGATACGTTTTCTTCTGGAAACACCATATATTTT